The 5 T cell receptor beta chains below were found in one sample sequenced in a study of cytomegalovirus exposure and HLA in healthy donors. Profiled with immunoSEQ multiplex PCR; TCRdb holds only in-frame clones, not every one. The sample yields more than 120,000 clones, approximately 90% seen once. What was sequenced was PBMCs. These receptors all come from a young man in good health and CMV-seropositive.

The V gene is TRBV11-2, the J gene TRBJ2-1; tentatively, D is TRBD2 (5 bases). CDR1 is SGHAT, CDR2 FQNNGV, per germline. This CDR3 has 17 amino acids. Trimming cost V 5 bases and J 0 bases, with 17 bases left between them. The CDR3 is CASSRAGGQSSYNEQFF. In DNA, the CDR3 is TGTGCCAGCAGCCGGGCGGGTGGGCAGAGCTCCTACAATGAGCAGTTCTTC. The full variable domain, its missing parts supplied by reference TRBV11-2 and TRBJ2-1, is EAGVAQSPRYKIIEKRQSVAFWCNPISGHATLYWYQQILGQGPKLLIQFQNNGVVDDSQLPKDRFSAERLKGVDSTLKIQPAKLEDSAVYLCASSRAGGQSSYNEQFFGPGTRLTVL.

V and J are TRBV19 and TRBJ2-1, with 10 bases matching TRBD2. Germline lookup yields CDR1 LNHDA and CDR2 SQIVND (reference sequence). The CDR3 loop spans 16 amino acids. Unmatched junction bases numbered 6, after V lost 7 bases and J lost 0 bases. CDR3 DNA sequence: TGTGCCAGTAAATGGACTAGCGGAAACTCCTACAATGAGCAGTTCTTC. Amino acids: CASKWTSGNSYNEQFF. The variable domain in full, completed from reference TRBV19 and TRBJ2-1, reads DGGITQSPKYLFRKEGQNVTLSCEQNLNHDAMYWYRQDPGQGLRLIYYSQIVNDFQKGDIAEGYSVSREKKESFPLTVTSAQKNPTAFYLCASKWTSGNSYNEQFFGPGTRLTVL.

The rearrangement uses TRBV11-2 and TRBJ1-2, with D unclear. Germline CDR1 is SGHAT and CDR2 is FQNNGV. The CDR3 contains 14 residues. Trimming cost V 3 bases and J 2 bases, with 10 bases left between them. Here the CDR3 reads CASSLRGTNYGYTF. DNA for the CDR3: TGTGCCAGCAGCTTGCGAGGAACCAACTATGGCTACACCTTC.

This chain links TRBV6-1 with TRBJ1-4; D is ambiguous. Germline V lookup: CDR1 MNHNS, CDR2 SASEGT. The V end was cut by 6 bases, the J end by 4 bases, with 9 bases between. The CDR3 covers 13 residues. CDR3 nucleotides: TGTGCCAGCAGGGGCAGTCGTAATGAAAAACTGTTTTTT. Its protein product is CASRGSRNEKLFF.

This clone was counted once. The chain has TRBV7-9 and TRBJ1-3; 7 bases line up with TRBD1. The CDR3 length is 15 residues. V shed 3 bases, J shed 6 bases, and the junction held 8 bases outside the gene matches. The germline CDR1 and CDR2 sequences are SEHNR and FQNEAQ (reference sequence). The CDR3 DNA reads TGTGCCAGCAGCTTTCCCGACAGGGACGTAAACACCATATATTTT. It yields the protein CASSFPDRDVNTIYF.